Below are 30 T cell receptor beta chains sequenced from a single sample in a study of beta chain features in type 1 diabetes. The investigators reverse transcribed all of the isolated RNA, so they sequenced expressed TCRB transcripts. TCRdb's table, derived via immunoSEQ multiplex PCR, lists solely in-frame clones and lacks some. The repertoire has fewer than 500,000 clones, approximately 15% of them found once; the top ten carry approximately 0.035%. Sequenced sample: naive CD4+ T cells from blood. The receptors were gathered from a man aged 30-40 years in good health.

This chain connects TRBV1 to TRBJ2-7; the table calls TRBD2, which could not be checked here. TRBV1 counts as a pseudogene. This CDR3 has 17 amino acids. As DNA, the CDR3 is TGCACCAGCAGCCAGTTAATTCGGGAGGCTTGTTCCTACGAGCAGTACGTC. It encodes CTSSQLIREACSYEQYV.

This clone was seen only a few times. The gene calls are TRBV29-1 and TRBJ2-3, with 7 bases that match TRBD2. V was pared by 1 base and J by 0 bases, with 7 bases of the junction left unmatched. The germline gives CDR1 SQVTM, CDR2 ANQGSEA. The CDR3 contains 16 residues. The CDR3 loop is CSVEGLAETSTDTQYF. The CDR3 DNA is TGCAGCGTTGAAGGACTAGCTGAGACTAGCACAGATACGCAGTATTTT.

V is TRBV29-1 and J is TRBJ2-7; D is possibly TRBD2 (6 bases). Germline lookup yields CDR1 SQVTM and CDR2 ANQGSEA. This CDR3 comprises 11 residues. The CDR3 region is CRILLAREQYV. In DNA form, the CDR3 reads TGCAGAATACTCCTAGCGAGGGAGCAGTACGTC.

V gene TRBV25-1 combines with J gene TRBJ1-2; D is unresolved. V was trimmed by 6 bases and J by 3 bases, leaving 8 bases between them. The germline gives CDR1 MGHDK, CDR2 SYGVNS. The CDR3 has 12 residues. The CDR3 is CASRNGDYGYTF. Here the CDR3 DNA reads TGTGCCAGCAGAAACGGGGACTATGGCTACACCTTC.

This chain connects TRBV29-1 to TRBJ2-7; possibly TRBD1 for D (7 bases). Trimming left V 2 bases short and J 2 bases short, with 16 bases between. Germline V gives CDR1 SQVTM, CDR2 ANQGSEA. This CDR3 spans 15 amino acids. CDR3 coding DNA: TGCAGCGTTGAACTTAACAGGGGACTCACCTACGAGCAGTACTTC. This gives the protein CSVELNRGLTYEQYF.

The CDR3 loop reads CASSRTGTQPQHF. CDR3 coding DNA: TGTGCCAGCTCTCGTACAGGTACACAGCCCCAGCATTTT. The chain uses TRBV6-1 and TRBJ1-5; D is possibly TRBD1 (5 bases). This CDR3 region has 13 residues. CDR1 is MNHNS, CDR2 SASEGT, per germline. The V and J ends lost 8 bases and 7 bases respectively, with 15 bases between them.

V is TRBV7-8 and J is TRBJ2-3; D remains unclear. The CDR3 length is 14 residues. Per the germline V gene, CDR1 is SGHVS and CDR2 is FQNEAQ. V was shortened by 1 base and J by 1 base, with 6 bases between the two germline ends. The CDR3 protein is CASSLEVGTDTQYF. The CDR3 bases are TGTGCCAGCAGCTTAGAGGTCGGCACAGATACGCAGTATTTT.

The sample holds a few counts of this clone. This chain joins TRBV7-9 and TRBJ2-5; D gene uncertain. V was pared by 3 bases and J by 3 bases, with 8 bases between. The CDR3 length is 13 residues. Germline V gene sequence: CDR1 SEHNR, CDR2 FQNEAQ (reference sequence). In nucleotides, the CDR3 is TGTGCCAGCAGCTTGTACCCTGAAGAGACCCAGTACTTC. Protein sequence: CASSLYPEETQYF.

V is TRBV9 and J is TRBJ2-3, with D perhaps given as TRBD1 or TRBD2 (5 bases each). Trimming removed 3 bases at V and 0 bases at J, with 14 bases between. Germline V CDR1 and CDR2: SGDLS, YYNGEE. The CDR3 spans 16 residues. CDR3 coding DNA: TGTGCCAGCAGCGGGATCGGGACGCTGAGCACAGATACGCAGTATTTT. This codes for CASSGIGTLSTDTQYF.

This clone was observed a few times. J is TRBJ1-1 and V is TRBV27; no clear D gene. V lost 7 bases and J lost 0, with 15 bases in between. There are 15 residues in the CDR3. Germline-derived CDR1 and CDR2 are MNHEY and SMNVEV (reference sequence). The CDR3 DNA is TGTGCCAGCAACCTCCGTGCACGGATGAACACTGAAGCTTTCTTT. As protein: CASNLRARMNTEAFF.

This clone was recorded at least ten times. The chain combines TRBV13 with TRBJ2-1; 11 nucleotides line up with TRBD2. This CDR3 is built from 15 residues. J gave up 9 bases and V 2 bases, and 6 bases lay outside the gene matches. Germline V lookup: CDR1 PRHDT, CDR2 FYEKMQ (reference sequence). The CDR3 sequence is CASSLYSGRAIEQFF. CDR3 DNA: TGTGCCAGCAGCTTATATAGCGGGAGGGCCATTGAGCAGTTCTTC.

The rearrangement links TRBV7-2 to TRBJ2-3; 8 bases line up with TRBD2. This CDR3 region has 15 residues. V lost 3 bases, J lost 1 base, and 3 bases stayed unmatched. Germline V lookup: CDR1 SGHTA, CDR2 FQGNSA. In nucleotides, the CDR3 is TGTGCCAGCAGCTTGGGTAGCGGGGGCACAGATACGCAGTATTTT. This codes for CASSLGSGGTDTQYF.

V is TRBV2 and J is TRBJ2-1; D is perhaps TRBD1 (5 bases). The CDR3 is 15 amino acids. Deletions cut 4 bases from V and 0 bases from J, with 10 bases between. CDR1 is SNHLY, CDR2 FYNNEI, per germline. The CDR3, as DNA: TGTGCCAGCAGTGTGAGGACAAACTCCTACAATGAGCAGTTCTTC. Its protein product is CASSVRTNSYNEQFF.

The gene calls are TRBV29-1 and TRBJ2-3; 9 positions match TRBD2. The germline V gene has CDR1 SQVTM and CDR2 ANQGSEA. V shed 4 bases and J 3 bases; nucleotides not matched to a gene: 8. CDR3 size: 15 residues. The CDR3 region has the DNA TGCAGCGTTGGGGGGACTAGCAAACTAACAGATACGCAGTATTTT. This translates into CSVGGTSKLTDTQYF.

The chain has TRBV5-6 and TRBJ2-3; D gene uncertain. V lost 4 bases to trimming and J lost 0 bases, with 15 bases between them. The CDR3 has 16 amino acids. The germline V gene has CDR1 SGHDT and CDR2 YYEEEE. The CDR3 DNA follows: TGTGCCAGCAGCCATGAGTTAGTAACTAGCACAGATACGCAGTATTTT. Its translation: CASSHELVTSTDTQYF.

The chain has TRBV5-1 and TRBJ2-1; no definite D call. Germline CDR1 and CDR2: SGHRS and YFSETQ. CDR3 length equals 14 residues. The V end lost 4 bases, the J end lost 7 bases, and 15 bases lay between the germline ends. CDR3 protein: CASSSIGPPNEQFF. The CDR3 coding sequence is TGCGCCAGCAGCAGTATTGGTCCGCCTAATGAGCAGTTCTTC.

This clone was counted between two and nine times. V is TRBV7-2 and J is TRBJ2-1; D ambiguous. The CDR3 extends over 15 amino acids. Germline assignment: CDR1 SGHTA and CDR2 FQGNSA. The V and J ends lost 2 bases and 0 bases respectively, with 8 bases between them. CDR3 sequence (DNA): TGTGCCAGCAGCTTATCGAGGAGCTCCTACAATGAGCAGTTCTTC. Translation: CASSLSRSSYNEQFF.

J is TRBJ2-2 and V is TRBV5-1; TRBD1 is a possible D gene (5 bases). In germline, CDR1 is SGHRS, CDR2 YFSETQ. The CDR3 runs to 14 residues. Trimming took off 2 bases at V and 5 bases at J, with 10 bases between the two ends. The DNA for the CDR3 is TGCGCCAGCAGCTTCAGGGATTCGACCGGGGAGCTGTTTTTT. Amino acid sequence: CASSFRDSTGELFF.

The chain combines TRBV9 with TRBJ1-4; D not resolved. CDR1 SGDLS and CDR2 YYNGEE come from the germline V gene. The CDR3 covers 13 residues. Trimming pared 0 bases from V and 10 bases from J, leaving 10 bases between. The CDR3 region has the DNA TGTGCCAGCAGCGTAGACCCCGGAGTAAAACTGTTTTTT. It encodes CASSVDPGVKLFF.

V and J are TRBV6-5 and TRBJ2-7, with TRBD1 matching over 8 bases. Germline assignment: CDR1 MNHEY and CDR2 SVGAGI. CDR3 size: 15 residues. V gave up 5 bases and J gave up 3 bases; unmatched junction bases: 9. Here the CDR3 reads CASSPTGARIYEQYV. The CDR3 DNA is TGTGCCAGCAGTCCGACAGGGGCACGGATCTACGAGCAGTACGTC.

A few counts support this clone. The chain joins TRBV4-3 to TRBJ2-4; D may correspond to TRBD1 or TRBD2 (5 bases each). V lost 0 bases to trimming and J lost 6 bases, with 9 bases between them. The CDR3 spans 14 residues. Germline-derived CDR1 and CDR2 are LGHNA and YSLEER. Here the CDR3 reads CASSQERGRNIQYF. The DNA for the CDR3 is TGCGCCAGCAGCCAAGAGAGGGGAAGAAACATTCAGTACTTC.

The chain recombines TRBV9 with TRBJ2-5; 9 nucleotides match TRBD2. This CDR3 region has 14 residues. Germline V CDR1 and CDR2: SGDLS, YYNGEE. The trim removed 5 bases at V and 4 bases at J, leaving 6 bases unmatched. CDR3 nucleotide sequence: TGTGCCAGCAGTCCGGGACTAGCTATAGAGACCCAGTACTTC. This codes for CASSPGLAIETQYF. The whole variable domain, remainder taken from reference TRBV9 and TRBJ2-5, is DSGVTQTPKHLITATGQRVTLRCSPRSGDLSVYWYQQSLDQGLQFLIQYYNGEERAKGNILERFSAQQFPDLHSELNLSSLELGDSALYFCASSPGLAIETQYFGPGTRLLVL.

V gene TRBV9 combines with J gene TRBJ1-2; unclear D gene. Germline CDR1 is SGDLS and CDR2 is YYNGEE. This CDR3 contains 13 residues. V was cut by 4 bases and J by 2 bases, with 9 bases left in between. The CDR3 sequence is CASSTRPNYGYTF. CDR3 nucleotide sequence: TGTGCCAGCAGCACCCGCCCGAACTATGGCTACACCTTC.

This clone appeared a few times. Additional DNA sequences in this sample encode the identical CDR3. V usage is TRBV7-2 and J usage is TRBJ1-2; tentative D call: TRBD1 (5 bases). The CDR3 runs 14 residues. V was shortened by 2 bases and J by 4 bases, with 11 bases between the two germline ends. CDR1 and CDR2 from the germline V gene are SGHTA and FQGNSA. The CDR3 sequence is CASSLSAGSYGYTF. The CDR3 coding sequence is TGTGCCAGCAGCTTATCGGCAGGGAGCTATGGCTACACCTTC.

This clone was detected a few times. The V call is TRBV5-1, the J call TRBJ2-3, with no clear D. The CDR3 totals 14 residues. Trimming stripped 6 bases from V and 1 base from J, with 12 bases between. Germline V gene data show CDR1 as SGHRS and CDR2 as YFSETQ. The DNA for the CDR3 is TGCGCCAGCACCAACGATGGACGCACAGATACGCAGTATTTT. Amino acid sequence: CASTNDGRTDTQYF.

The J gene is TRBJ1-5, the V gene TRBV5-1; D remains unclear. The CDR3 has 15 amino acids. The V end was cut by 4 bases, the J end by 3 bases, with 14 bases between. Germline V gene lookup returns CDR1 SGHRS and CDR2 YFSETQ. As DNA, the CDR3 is TGCGCCAGCAGCCCAAGCCCGGAGACCAATCAGCCCCAGCATTTT. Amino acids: CASSPSPETNQPQHF.

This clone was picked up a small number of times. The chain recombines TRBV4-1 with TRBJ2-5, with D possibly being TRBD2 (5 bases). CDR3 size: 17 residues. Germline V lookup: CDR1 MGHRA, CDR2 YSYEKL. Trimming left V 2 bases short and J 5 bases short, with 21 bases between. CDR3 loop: CASSQSGGLDWDETQYF. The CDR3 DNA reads TGCGCCAGCAGCCAATCGGGCGGATTGGACTGGGATGAGACCCAGTACTTC.

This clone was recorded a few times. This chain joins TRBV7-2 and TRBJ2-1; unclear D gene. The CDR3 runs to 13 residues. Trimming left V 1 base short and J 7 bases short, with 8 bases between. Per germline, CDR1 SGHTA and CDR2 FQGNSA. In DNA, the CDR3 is TGTGCCAGCAGCTTAGTATACGGGAATGAGCAGTTCTTC. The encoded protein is CASSLVYGNEQFF.

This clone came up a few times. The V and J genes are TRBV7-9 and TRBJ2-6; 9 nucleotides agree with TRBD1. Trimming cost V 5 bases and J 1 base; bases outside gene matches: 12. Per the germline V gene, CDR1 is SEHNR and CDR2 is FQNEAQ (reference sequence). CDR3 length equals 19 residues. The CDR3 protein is CASSLKGQGFLSGANVLTF. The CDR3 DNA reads TGTGCCAGCAGCCTAAAGGGACAGGGATTTTTGTCTGGGGCCAACGTCCTGACTTTC.

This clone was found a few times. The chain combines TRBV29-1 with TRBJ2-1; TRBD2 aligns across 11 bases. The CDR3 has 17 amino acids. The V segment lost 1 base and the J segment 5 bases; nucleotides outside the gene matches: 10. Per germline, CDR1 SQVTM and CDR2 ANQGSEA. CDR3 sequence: CSVEVWASGRPHNEQFF. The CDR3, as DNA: TGCAGCGTTGAAGTTTGGGCTAGCGGGAGGCCACACAATGAGCAGTTCTTC.